The 6 T cell receptor beta chains listed next were all sequenced from one sample in a study of T-cell reconstitution after alpha-beta-depleted transplantation in children. Unique molecular identifiers were incorporated during preparation of the TCRbeta library. A single record per CDR3 protein comes from TCRdb applying MiXCR to the PCR reads. The table includes approximately 80,000 distinct CDR3 sequences, roughly an eighth detected once. Sequencing used PBMCs, mostly from graft donor cells, obtained 180 days after TCRalphabeta/CD19-depleted stem cell transplant. The receptors shown here come from a male patient aged 2-10 years who had a stem cell transplant for acute lymphoblastic leukemia, so the T cells may come from the graft donor.

The rearrangement links TRBV27 to TRBJ2-4; D possibly corresponds to TRBD2 (6 bases). V was shortened by 2 bases and J by 6 bases, with 11 bases between the two germline ends. In germline, CDR1 is MNHEY, CDR2 SMNVEV (reference sequence). The length of the CDR3 is 14 residues. The DNA for the CDR3 is TGTGCCAGCAGTTTAAGGTGGAGGGGAAACATTCAGTACTTC. Translation: CASSLRWRGNIQYF.

This clonotype was counted a few times. The chain links TRBV28 to TRBJ2-7; the D is unclear. The CDR3 sequence is 14 residues long. Germline V CDR1 and CDR2: MDHEN, SYDVKM. With 6 bases removed from V and 3 bases from J, the gap between germline ends came to 15 bases. The CDR3 sequence is CASRPRVTLYEQYF. The CDR3 nucleotides read TGTGCCAGCAGACCTAGGGTTACCCTCTACGAGCAGTACTTC.

Only a few counts were recorded for this clonotype. The rearrangement links TRBV20-1 to TRBJ2-7, with D uncertain. The CDR3 sequence is 15 residues long. Germline CDR1 and CDR2: DFQATT and SNEGSKA (reference sequence). Trimming shortened V by 3 bases and J by 2 bases, and 17 bases separated the two germline ends. CDR3 residues: CSASPPSFIPYEQYF. The DNA for the CDR3 is TGCAGTGCTAGTCCCCCCAGTTTCATTCCCTACGAGCAGTACTTC.

The table lists this clonotype with a few counts. The chain uses TRBV20-1 and TRBJ2-7, with a weak D call TRBD2 (6 bases). The V gene's germline CDR1 is DFQATT and CDR2 SNEGSKA (reference sequence). The V end lost 1 base, the J end lost 3 bases, and 13 bases lay between the germline ends. This CDR3 is 14 amino acids long. This chain's CDR3 is CSARGASAFYEQYF. The DNA for the CDR3 is TGCAGTGCTAGAGGGGCTAGCGCATTCTACGAGCAGTACTTC.

This rearrangement joins TRBV5-6 to TRBJ2-2, with D unresolved. This CDR3 comprises 12 residues. Trimming shortened V by 1 base and J by 6 bases, and 4 bases separated the two germline ends. The V gene's germline CDR1 is SGHDT and CDR2 YYEEEE. The CDR3 sequence: CASSLIAGELFF. DNA for the CDR3: TGTGCCAGCAGCTTGATAGCCGGGGAGCTGTTTTTT.

This chain joins TRBV10-3 and TRBJ2-7; no reliable D call. V was cut by 3 bases and J by 0 bases, with 0 bases left in between. The length of the CDR3 is 11 residues. Germline CDR1 is ENHRY and CDR2 is SYGVKD. As DNA, the CDR3 is TGTGCCATCAGTGACTCCTACGAGCAGTACTTC. Its translation is CAISDSYEQYF.